The 27 T cell receptor beta chains presented below share a single source sample, sequenced in a study of OX40 agonist ivuxolimab in advanced cancers. Here immunoSEQ multiplex PCR was the method, and the copy in TCRdb shows in-frame clones only, minus some. The table has tens of thousands of clones, less than 90% seen once. Sequences were derived from CD4+ or CD8+ T cells sorted from blood, sampled in a trial of the OX40 agonist ivuxolimab. Every receptor here comes from an adult with an advanced solid tumor such as melanoma, head and neck, liver or kidney cancer.

This chain's CDR3 is CASSLWGSGTDTQYF. The CDR3 nucleotides read TGTGCCAGCAGCTTGTGGGGGTCTGGCACAGATACGCAGTATTTT. The V and J genes are TRBV7-9 and TRBJ2-3; the D gene could be TRBD1 or TRBD2 (5 bases each). The V gene lost 3 bases and the J gene lost 1 base, with 11 bases spanning the gap. Looked up from germline, CDR1 is SEHNR and CDR2 is FQNEAQ (reference sequence). The CDR3 is 15 amino acids.

This sequence joins TRBV27 and TRBJ2-5; D is unclear. TRBJ2-7 matches the DNA end more closely, so the J call is doubtful. Germline V gives CDR1 MNHEY, CDR2 SMNVEV (reference sequence). The length of the CDR3 is 14 residues. CDR3 region: CASSNPLSVGEQYF. CDR3 DNA sequence: TGTGCCAGCAGTAATCCCCTGAGCGTGGGCGAGCAGTACTTC.

CDR3 nucleotides: TGTGCCAGCAGCCCAGGGGACTATGGCTACACCTTC. It translates to CASSPGDYGYTF. The rearrangement uses TRBV9 and TRBJ1-2, with a weak D call TRBD1 (6 bases). The length of the CDR3 is 12 residues. V was pared by 4 bases and J by 3 bases, with 7 bases between. Germline lookup yields CDR1 SGDLS and CDR2 YYNGEE.

This clone was detected once. The chain employs TRBV10-3 and TRBJ2-7; 9 positions match TRBD2. The germline CDR1 and CDR2 sequences are ENHRY and SYGVKD. CDR3 length equals 14 residues. The V gene end was trimmed by 7 bases and the J gene end by 0 bases; junction bases not matched to a gene: 4. The CDR3 reads CAINLAGRSYEQYF. CDR3 in DNA: TGTGCCATCAACCTAGCGGGGCGCTCCTACGAGCAGTACTTC.

This chain links TRBV9 with TRBJ1-2; D is uncertain. The CDR3 totals 15 residues. The V and J ends lost 0 bases and 2 bases respectively, with 11 bases between them. In germline, CDR1 is SGDLS, CDR2 YYNGEE. CDR3 amino acids: CASSVGPGPNYGYTF. The CDR3, as DNA: TGTGCCAGCAGCGTAGGGCCGGGCCCCAACTATGGCTACACCTTC.

This chain uses TRBV6-5 with TRBJ1-3; TRBD1 agrees at 8 bases. Germline CDR1 is MNHEY and CDR2 is SVGAGI. Trimming at V came to 5 bases and at J to 0 bases, leaving 3 bases not matched to a gene. The length of the CDR3 is 15 residues. CDR3 residues: CASSQGALSGNTIYF. The CDR3 bases are TGTGCCAGCAGTCAGGGGGCCCTCTCTGGAAACACCATATATTTT.

This chain uses TRBV6-5 with TRBJ2-5, with a possible D match to TRBD2 (6 bases). The germline CDR1 and CDR2 sequences are MNHEY and SVGAGI. The V end was cut by 8 bases, the J end by 2 bases, with 12 bases between. The CDR3 is made up of 13 amino acids. Here the CDR3 reads CASHRTKQETQYF. CDR3 bases: TGTGCCAGCCACAGGACTAAACAAGAGACCCAGTACTTC.

The chain combines TRBV29-1 with TRBJ2-1; 8 nucleotides line up with TRBD1. Germline V gene sequence: CDR1 SQVTM, CDR2 ANQGSEA. The CDR3 runs to 13 residues. Trimming took 6 bases from V and 3 from J; bases not matched to a gene: 4. The CDR3 sequence is CSVSGQDYNEQFF. The CDR3 coding sequence is TGCAGCGTGTCGGGACAGGACTACAATGAGCAGTTCTTC.

The chain couples TRBV4-1 to TRBJ2-7, with 12 bases identical to TRBD2. CDR1 is MGHRA, CDR2 YSYEKL, per germline. The CDR3 totals 17 residues. V was pared by 1 base and J by 0 bases, with 4 bases of the junction left unmatched. CDR3 nucleotides: TGCGCCAGCAGCCAAGTTGCACTAGCGGGGGGCTCCTACGAGCAGTACTTC. It specifies CASSQVALAGGSYEQYF.

The chain carries TRBV7-3 and TRBJ1-1, with unresolved D. The CDR3 consists of 14 residues. Trimming stripped 5 bases from V and 8 bases from J, with 18 bases between. Germline values: CDR1 SGHTA, CDR2 FQGTGA. CDR3 amino acids: CASSPQGRPAEAFF. The CDR3 DNA reads TGTGCCAGCAGCCCCCAAGGACGCCCTGCGGAAGCTTTCTTT.

The J gene is TRBJ2-5, the V gene TRBV5-5, with 10 bases matching TRBD1. The trim removed 3 bases at V and 5 bases at J, leaving 7 bases unmatched. The CDR3 has 15 amino acids. Per germline, CDR1 SGHKS and CDR2 YYEKEE (reference sequence). CDR3 in DNA: TGTGCCAGCAGCTCGCCGGGACAGGGGTTCGAGACCCAGTACTTC. This codes for CASSSPGQGFETQYF.

This clone was recorded once. The chain carries TRBV5-4 and TRBJ2-3; D remains ambiguous. The germline V gene encodes CDR1 SGHNT and CDR2 YYREEE (reference sequence). The V gene lost 0 bases and the J gene lost 0 bases, with 8 bases spanning the gap. The CDR3 is 15 amino acids. In nucleotides, the CDR3 is TGTGCCAGCAGCTTGGTGGTGGCTAGCACAGATACGCAGTATTTT. Translated: CASSLVVASTDTQYF.

The rearrangement uses TRBV7-9 and TRBJ2-7, with a possible D match to TRBD2 (5 bases). In germline, CDR1 is SEHNR, CDR2 FQNEAQ (reference sequence). V lost 1 base and J 6 bases, leaving 13 bases between the germline ends. This CDR3 region has 14 residues. CDR3 sequence: CASSLVPGSSEQYF. In DNA form, the CDR3 reads TGTGCCAGCAGCTTAGTCCCGGGATCAAGCGAGCAGTACTTC.

This clone came up once. The CDR3 nucleotides read TGCAGCGTTGACTGGTTGCTATCCAATGGGGCCTTTAACAATGAGCAGTTCTTC. Translated, it gives CSVDWLLSNGAFNNEQFF. The genes are TRBV29-1 and TRBJ2-1; D is possibly TRBD1 (5 bases). Germline V gene data show CDR1 as SQVTM and CDR2 as ANQGSEA. V shed 3 bases and J shed 5 bases, with 26 bases lying between them. The CDR3 is 18 amino acids.

This clone showed up just once. The chain couples TRBV7-9 to TRBJ1-1, with D possibly matching TRBD1 (5 bases). Germline V gene sequence: CDR1 SEHNR, CDR2 FQNEAQ (reference sequence). There are 14 residues in the CDR3. V shed 6 bases and J shed 2 bases, with 13 bases lying between them. In nucleotides, the CDR3 is TGTGCCAGCAGGGACACTACAGTAAACACTGAAGCTTTCTTT. This gives the protein CASRDTTVNTEAFF.

This clone was detected once. V is TRBV28 and J is TRBJ1-2; 9 nucleotides line up with TRBD1. This CDR3 contains 16 residues. Germline V gene lookup returns CDR1 MDHEN and CDR2 SYDVKM. V gave up 1 base and J gave up 8 bases; unmatched junction bases: 11. The CDR3 protein is CASSLFGNRGPSGYTF. The CDR3 DNA sequence: TGTGCCAGCAGTTTATTTGGCAACAGGGGGCCCTCGGGCTACACCTTC.

The chain is built from TRBV2 and TRBJ1-6; 8 bases fit TRBD1. V trimming: 3 bases; J trimming: 7 bases; junction bases outside the gene matches: 8. Germline CDR1 reads SNHLY; CDR2 reads FYNNEI. This CDR3 is 16 amino acids long. The CDR3 is CASSDTRQGRNSPLHF. For the CDR3, the DNA is TGTGCCAGCAGTGACACAAGACAGGGGAGAAATTCACCCCTCCACTTT.

This clone was seen only a few times. The V and J genes are TRBV6-1 and TRBJ1-3; D gene unclear. The CDR3 is 15 amino acids. V dropped 7 bases and J dropped 0 bases, with 13 bases sitting between them. Germline values: CDR1 MNHNS, CDR2 SASEGT. In DNA, the CDR3 is TGTGCCAGCAAGGTCGACACCGCCTCTGGAAACACCATATATTTT. Residues: CASKVDTASGNTIYF.

The V gene is TRBV28, the J gene TRBJ1-3; tentatively, D is TRBD1 (6 bases). CDR3 length: 14 amino acids. Germline lookup yields CDR1 MDHEN and CDR2 SYDVKM. Trimming took 8 bases from V and 4 from J, leaving 15 bases between them. CDR3 nucleotides: TGTGCCAGCGCCCAGATGAGGGGGGGAAACACCATATATTTT. Protein sequence: CASAQMRGGNTIYF.

This chain connects TRBV4-1 to TRBJ2-7; 8 bases are shared with TRBD2. Germline lookup yields CDR1 MGHRA and CDR2 YSYEKL. V lost 1 base and J lost 2; bases outside the gene matches: 4. The CDR3 sequence is 15 residues long. CDR3 in DNA: TGCGCCAGCAGCCAAGTGAATAGCGGGGCCTACGAGCAGTACTTC. Translation: CASSQVNSGAYEQYF.

This clone was detected only a few times. The chain is built from TRBV28 and TRBJ2-5; maybe TRBD1 (6 bases). The CDR3 totals 12 residues. Germline CDR1 reads MDHEN; CDR2 reads SYDVKM. Trimming took off 7 bases at V and 3 bases at J, with 9 bases between the two ends. CDR3 loop: CASNRDKETQYF. CDR3 nucleotide sequence: TGTGCCAGCAATCGGGACAAAGAGACCCAGTACTTC.

This clone was counted between two and nine times. The gene calls are TRBV27 and TRBJ1-2; D unclear. The germline V gene encodes CDR1 MNHEY and CDR2 SMNVEV (reference sequence). The length of the CDR3 is 14 residues. V was cut by 2 bases and J by 3 bases, with 10 bases left in between. The CDR3 here is CASSLHSSYYGYTF. The CDR3 DNA is TGTGCCAGCAGTTTACACTCTAGTTACTATGGCTACACCTTC.

The chain recombines TRBV5-4 with TRBJ1-2, with TRBD1 matching 7 bases. There are 15 residues in the CDR3. Germline trimming cut 0 bases from V and 4 bases from J; bases unmatched to any gene: 6. The germline V gene encodes CDR1 SGHNT and CDR2 YYREEE (reference sequence). The CDR3 sequence: CASSLGEDRVYGYTF. DNA for the CDR3: TGTGCCAGCAGCTTGGGCGAAGACAGGGTCTATGGCTACACCTTC.

The V call is TRBV13, the J call TRBJ1-6; D gene ambiguous. CDR1 PRHDT and CDR2 FYEKMQ come from the germline V gene (reference sequence). CDR3 size: 12 residues. V was trimmed by 6 bases and J by 11 bases, leaving 11 bases between them. CDR3 sequence: CASSAKTTPLHF. CDR3 in DNA: TGTGCCAGCAGTGCTAAGACAACACCCCTCCACTTT.

V is TRBV11-1 and J is TRBJ2-5, with D perhaps matching TRBD1 (5 bases). The CDR3 totals 13 residues. V gave up 7 bases and J gave up 5 bases, with 14 bases separating them. The germline V gene encodes CDR1 SGHAT and CDR2 FQDESV (reference sequence). The CDR3 region has the DNA TGTGCCAGCACCTCGTCAGGGTGGGAGACCCAGTACTTC. This encodes CASTSSGWETQYF.

The chain links TRBV18 to TRBJ2-1; D not certain. From germline, CDR1 is KGHSH and CDR2 LQKENI. The CDR3 consists of 19 residues. V gave up 4 bases and J gave up 8 bases, with 30 bases separating them. Here the CDR3 reads CASSLTDLPGLGDRDEQFF. The CDR3 DNA reads TGTGCCAGCTCACTTACGGATTTACCTGGGCTAGGTGACCGCGATGAGCAGTTCTTC.

This clone appeared a single time. J is TRBJ2-7 and V is TRBV7-9, with a possible D match to TRBD1 (7 bases). Trimming stripped 5 bases from V and 1 base from J, with 15 bases between. This CDR3 has 15 residues. Germline lookup yields CDR1 SEHNR and CDR2 FQNEAQ (reference sequence). This chain's CDR3 is CASSARGQPSYEQYF. The CDR3 DNA sequence: TGTGCCAGCAGCGCGCGGGGACAGCCTTCCTACGAGCAGTACTTC.